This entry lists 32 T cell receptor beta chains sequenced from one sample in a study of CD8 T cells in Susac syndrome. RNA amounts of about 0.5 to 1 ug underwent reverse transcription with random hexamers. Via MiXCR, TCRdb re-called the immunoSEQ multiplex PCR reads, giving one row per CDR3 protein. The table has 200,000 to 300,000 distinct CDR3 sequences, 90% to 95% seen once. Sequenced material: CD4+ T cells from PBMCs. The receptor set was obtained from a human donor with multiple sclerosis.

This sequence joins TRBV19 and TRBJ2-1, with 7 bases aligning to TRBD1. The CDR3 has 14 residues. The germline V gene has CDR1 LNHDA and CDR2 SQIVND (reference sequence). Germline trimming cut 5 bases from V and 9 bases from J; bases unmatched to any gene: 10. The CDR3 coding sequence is TGTGCCAGTAGTCACGAGACAGGGAGAGGTGAGCAGTTCTTC. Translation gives CASSHETGRGEQFF. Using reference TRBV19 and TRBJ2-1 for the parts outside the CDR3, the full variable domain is DGGITQSPKYLFRKEGQNVTLSCEQNLNHDAMYWYRQDPGQGLRLIYYSQIVNDFQKGDIAEGYSVSREKKESFPLTVTSAQKNPTAFYLCASSHETGRGEQFFGPGTRLTVL.

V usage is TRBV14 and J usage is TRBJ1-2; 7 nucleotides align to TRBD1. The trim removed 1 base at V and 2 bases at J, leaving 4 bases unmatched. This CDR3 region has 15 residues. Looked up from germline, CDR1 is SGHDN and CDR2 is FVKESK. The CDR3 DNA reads TGTGCCAGCAGCCAAGGGACAGGAGAAAACTATGGCTACACCTTC. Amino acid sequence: CASSQGTGENYGYTF.

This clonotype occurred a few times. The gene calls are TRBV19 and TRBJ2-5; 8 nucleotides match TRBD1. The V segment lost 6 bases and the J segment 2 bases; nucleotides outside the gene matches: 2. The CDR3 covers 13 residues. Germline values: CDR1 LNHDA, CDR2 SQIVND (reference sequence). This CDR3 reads CASRRTGQETQYF. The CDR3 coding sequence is TGTGCCAGTAGACGGACAGGGCAAGAGACCCAGTACTTC.

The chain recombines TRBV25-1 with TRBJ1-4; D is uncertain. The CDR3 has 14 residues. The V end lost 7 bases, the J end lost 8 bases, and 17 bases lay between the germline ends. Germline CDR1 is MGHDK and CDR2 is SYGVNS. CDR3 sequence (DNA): TGTGCCAGCACCGAGAAGCGGCCCGGGGAAAAACTGTTTTTT. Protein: CASTEKRPGEKLFF.

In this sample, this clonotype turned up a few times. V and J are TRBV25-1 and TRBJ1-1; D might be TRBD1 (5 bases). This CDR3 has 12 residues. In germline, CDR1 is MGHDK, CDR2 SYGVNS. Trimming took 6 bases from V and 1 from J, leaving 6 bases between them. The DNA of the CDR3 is TGTGCCAGCAGGGACACGAACACTGAAGCTTTCTTT. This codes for CASRDTNTEAFF.

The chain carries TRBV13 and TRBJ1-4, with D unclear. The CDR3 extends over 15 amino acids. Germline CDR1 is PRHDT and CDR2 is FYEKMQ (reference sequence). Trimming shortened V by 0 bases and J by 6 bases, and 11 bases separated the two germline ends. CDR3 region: CASSLGPDSYEKLFF. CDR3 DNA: TGTGCCAGCAGCTTAGGCCCCGACTCTTATGAAAAACTGTTTTTT.

The CDR3 DNA sequence: TGTGCCAGCAGCTTAGAGCAGACAGGGGGCCGGTATACGCAGTATTTT. This encodes CASSLEQTGGRYTQYF. This chain links TRBV11-3 with TRBJ2-3, with 10 bases lining up with TRBD1. The CDR3 is made up of 16 amino acids. Trimming at V came to 0 bases and at J to 7 bases, leaving 7 bases not matched to a gene. CDR1 and CDR2 from the germline V gene are SGHNT and YENEEA. Full variable domain (remainder filled in from reference TRBV11-3 and TRBJ2-3): EAGVVQSPRYKIIEKKQPVAFWCNPISGHNTLYWYLQNLGQGPELLIRYENEEAVDDSQLPKDRFSAERLKGVDSTLKIQPAELGDSAVYLCASSLEQTGGRYTQYFGPGTRLTVL.

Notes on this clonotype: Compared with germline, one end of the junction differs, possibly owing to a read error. The chain's CDR3 is CASRPEAVLYF. CDR3 nucleotide sequence: TGTGCCAGCAGGCCCGAAGCCGTCCTATACTTC. The chain links TRBV12-3 or TRBV12-4 to TRBJ2-6; no reliable D call. CDR3 length: 11 residues.

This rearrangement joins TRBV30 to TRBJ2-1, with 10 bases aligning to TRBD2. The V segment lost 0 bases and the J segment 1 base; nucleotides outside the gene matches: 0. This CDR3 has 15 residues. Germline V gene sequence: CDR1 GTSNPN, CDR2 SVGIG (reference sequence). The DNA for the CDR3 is TGTGCCTGGAGTGTACTAGCGGGATCCTACAATGAGCAGTTCTTC. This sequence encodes CAWSVLAGSYNEQFF.

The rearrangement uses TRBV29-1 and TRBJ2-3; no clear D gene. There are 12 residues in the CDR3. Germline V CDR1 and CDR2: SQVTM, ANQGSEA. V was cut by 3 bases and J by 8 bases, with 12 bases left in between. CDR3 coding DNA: TGCAGCGTTGACGTCCCCTATGCTACGCAGTATTTT. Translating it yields CSVDVPYATQYF.

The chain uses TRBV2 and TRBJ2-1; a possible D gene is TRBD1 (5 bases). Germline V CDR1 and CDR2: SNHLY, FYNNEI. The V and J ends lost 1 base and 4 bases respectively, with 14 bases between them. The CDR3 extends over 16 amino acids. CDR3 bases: TGTGCCAGCAGTGAAGAGGGGCTGCGCGCTTACAATGAGCAGTTCTTC. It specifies CASSEEGLRAYNEQFF.

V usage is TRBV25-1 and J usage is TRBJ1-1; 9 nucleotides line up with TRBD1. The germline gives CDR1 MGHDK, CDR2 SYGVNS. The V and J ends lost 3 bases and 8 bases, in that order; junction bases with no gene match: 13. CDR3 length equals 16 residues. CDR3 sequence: CASSDSLQGAGNEAFF. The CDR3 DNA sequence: TGTGCCAGCAGTGATTCCCTACAGGGGGCCGGGAACGAAGCTTTCTTT.

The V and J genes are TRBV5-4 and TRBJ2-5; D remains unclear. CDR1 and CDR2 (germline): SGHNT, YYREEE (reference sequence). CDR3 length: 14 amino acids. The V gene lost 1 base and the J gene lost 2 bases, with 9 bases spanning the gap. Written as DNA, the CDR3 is TGTGCCAGCAGCTTGAAGAAGGATCAAGAGACCCAGTACTTC. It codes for CASSLKKDQETQYF. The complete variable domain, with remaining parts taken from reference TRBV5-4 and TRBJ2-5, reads ETGVTQSPTHLIKTRGQQVTLRCSSQSGHNTVSWYQQALGQGPQFIFQYYREEENGRGNFPPRFSGLQFPNYSSELNVNALELDDSALYLCASSLKKDQETQYFGPGTRLLVL.

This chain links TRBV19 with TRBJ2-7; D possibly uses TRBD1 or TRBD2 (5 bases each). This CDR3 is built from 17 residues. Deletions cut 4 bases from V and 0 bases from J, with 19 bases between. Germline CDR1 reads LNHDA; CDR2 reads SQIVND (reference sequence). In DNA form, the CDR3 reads TGTGCCAGTAGTACATCGATTAAGGGACCGCCCTCCTACGAGCAGTACTTC. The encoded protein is CASSTSIKGPPSYEQYF.

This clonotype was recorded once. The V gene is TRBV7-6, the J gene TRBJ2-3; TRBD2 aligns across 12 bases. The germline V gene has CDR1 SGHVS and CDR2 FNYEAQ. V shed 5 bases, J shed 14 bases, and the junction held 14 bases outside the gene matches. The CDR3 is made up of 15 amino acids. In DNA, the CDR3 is TGTGCCAGCAGCCCGACTAGCGGGGGCGGAGCGCGTTTGTATTTT. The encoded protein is CASSPTSGGGARLYF.

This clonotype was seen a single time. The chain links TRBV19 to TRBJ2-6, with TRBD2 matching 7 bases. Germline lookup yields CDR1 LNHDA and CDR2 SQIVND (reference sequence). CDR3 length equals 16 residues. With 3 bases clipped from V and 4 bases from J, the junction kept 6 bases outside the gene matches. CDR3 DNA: TGTGCCAGTAGTATCTTAGGGAGGGCCGGGGCCAACGTCCTGACTTTC. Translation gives CASSILGRAGANVLTF.

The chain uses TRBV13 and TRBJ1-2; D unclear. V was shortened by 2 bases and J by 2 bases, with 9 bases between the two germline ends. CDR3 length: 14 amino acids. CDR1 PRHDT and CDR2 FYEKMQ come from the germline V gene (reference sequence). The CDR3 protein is CASSLNRRNYGYTF. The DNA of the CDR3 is TGTGCCAGCAGCTTAAATCGGAGGAACTATGGCTACACCTTC. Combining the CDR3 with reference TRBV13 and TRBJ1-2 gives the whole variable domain AAGVIQSPRHLIKEKRETATLKCYPIPRHDTVYWYQQGPGQDPQFLISFYEKMQSDKGSIPDRFSAQQFSDYHSELNMSSLELGDSALYFCASSLNRRNYGYTFGSGTRLTVV.

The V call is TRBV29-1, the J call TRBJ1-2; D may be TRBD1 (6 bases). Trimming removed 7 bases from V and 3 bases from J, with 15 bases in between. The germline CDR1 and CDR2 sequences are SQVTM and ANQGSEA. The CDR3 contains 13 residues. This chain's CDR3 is CSDLGQLDYGYTF. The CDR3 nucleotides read TGCAGCGACCTAGGACAGTTGGACTATGGCTACACCTTC.

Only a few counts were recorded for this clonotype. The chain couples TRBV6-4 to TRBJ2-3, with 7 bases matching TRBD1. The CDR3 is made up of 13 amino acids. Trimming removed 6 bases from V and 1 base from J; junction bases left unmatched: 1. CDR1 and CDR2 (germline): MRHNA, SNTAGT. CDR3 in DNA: TGTGCCAGCAGCGGACAGGGCACAGATACGCAGTATTTT. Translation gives CASSGQGTDTQYF.

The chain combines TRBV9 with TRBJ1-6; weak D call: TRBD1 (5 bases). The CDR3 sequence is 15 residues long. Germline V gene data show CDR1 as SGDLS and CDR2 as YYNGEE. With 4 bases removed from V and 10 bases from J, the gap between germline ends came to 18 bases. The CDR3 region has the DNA TGTGCCAGCAGCCCCCGGGACGGAGCTTACTCACCCCTCCACTTT. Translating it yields CASSPRDGAYSPLHF. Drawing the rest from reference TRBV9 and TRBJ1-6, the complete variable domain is DSGVTQTPKHLITATGQRVTLRCSPRSGDLSVYWYQQSLDQGLQFLIQYYNGEERAKGNILERFSAQQFPDLHSELNLSSLELGDSALYFCASSPRDGAYSPLHFGNGTRLTVT.

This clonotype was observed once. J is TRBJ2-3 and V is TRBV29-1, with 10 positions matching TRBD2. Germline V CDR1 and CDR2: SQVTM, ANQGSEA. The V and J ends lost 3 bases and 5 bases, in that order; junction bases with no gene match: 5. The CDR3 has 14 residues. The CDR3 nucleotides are TGCAGCGTTGATCAGCGGGGGGGATTAGATACGCAGTATTTT. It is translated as CSVDQRGGLDTQYF.

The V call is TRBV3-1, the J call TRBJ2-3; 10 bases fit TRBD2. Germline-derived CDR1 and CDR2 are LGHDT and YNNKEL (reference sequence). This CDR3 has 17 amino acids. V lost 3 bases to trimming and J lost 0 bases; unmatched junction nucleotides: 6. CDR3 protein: CASSHLGLAASTDTQYF. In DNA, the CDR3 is TGTGCCAGCAGCCACCTAGGACTAGCGGCTAGCACAGATACGCAGTATTTT.

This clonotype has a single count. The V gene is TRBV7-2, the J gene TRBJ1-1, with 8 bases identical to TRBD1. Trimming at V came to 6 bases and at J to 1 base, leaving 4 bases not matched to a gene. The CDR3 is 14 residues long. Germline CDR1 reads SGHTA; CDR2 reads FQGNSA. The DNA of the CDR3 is TGTGCCAGCAGACTAGACAGGGGGAACACTGAAGCTTTCTTT. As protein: CASRLDRGNTEAFF.

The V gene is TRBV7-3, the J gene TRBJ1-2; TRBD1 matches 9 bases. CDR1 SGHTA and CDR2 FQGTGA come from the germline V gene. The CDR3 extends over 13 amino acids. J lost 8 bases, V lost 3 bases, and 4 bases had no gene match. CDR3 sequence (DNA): TGTGCCAGCAGCTTGGGACAGGGAGAAGGCTACACCTTC. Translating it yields CASSLGQGEGYTF.

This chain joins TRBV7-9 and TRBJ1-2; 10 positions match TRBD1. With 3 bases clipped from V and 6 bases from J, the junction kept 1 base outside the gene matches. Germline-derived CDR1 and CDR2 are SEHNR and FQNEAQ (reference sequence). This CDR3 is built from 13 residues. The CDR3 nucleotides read TGTGCCAGCAGCTTGGGGACAGGGGATGGCTACACCTTC. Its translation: CASSLGTGDGYTF. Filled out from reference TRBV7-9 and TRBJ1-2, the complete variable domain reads DTGVSQNPRHKITKRGQNVTFRCDPISEHNRLYWYRQTLGQGPEFLTYFQNEAQLEKSRLLSDRFSAERPKGSFSTLEIQRTEQGDSAMYLCASSLGTGDGYTFGSGTRLTVV.

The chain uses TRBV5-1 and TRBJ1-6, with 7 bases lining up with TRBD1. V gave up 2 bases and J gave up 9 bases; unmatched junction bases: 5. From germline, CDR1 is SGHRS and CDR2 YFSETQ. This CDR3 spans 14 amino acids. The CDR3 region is CASSFGQAASPLHF. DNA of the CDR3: TGCGCCAGCAGCTTCGGACAGGCGGCTTCACCCCTCCACTTT.

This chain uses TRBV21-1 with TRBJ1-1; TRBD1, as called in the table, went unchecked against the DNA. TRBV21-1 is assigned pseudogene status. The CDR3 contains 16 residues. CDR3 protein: CASSVLTGDLTTEAFF. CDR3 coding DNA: TGTGCCAGCAGCGTACTTACAGGGGATCTCACCACTGAAGCTTTCTTT.

The CDR3 DNA is TGTGCCACCAGTGATTTCAGGGTAGGAGAGACCCAGTACTTC. This codes for CATSDFRVGETQYF. The chain links TRBV24-1 to TRBJ2-5; tentatively, D is TRBD1 (5 bases). V shed 1 base and J shed 4 bases, with 9 bases lying between them. The CDR3 covers 14 residues. Germline CDR1 and CDR2: KGHDR and SFDVKD.

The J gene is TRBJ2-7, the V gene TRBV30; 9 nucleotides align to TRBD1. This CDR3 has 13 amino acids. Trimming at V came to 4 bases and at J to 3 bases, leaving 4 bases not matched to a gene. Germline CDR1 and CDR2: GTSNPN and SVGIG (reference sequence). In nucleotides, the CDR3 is TGTGCCTGGAACGGACAGGGGCGCTACGAGCAGTACTTC. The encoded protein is CAWNGQGRYEQYF.

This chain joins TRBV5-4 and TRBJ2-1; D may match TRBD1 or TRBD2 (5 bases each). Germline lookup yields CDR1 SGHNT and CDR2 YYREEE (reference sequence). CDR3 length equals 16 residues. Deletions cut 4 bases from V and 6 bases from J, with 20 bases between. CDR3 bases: TGTGCCAGCAGCGTAAGGGGACGGCAGAATCCCAATGAGCAGTTCTTC. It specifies CASSVRGRQNPNEQFF.

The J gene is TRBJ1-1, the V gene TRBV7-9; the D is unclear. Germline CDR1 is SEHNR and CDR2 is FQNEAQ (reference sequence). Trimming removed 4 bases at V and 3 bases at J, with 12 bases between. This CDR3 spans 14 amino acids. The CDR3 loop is CASSSSPRDTEAFF. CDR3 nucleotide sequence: TGTGCCAGCAGCTCGTCACCTCGGGACACTGAAGCTTTCTTT.

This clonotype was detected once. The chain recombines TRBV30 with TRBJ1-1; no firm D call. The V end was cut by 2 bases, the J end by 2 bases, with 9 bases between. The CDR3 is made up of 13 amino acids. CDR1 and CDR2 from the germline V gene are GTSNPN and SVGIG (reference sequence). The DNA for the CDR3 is TGTGCCTGGAGTAGGCTCGCCAACACTGAAGCTTTCTTT. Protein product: CAWSRLANTEAFF.